Listed below are T cell receptor beta chains from one sample, sequenced in a study of human thymus T cells. TCRdb's table, derived via immunoSEQ multiplex PCR, lists solely in-frame clones and lacks some. The table has around 70,000 clones, about 95% seen once. The material sequenced was thymus tissue. Receptors were obtained from a girl younger than two with a congenital heart defect but otherwise immunologically healthy. Each CDR3 is given with its conserved first and last residue. D genes are given only for firm matches. The size entry is marked missing in some rows and otherwise reads once, few, many or a size class.

>TRBD1|TRBV5-1|TRBJ1-2|.
CASSLTYPGTGPYGYTF
TGCGCCAGCAGCTTGACCTATCCCGGGACAGGGCCCTATGGCTACACCTTC
>.|TRBV29-1|TRBJ2-2|.
CSVEGAGELFF
TGCAGCGTTGAGGGGGCCGGGGAGCTGTTTTTT
>.|TRBV27|TRBJ2-1|.
CASSPAGSSYNEQFF
TGTGCCAGCAGCCCCGCGGGGAGCTCCTACAATGAGCAGTTCTTC
>TRBD2|TRBV29-1|TRBJ2-1|.
CSVEDHPTSGIDSYNEQFF
TGCAGCGTTGAAGACCACCCAACTAGCGGGATCGACTCCTACAATGAGCAGTTCTTC
>.|TRBV15|TRBJ2-3|.
CATSRQGADTQYF
TGTGCCACCAGCAGACAGGGAGCAGATACGCAGTATTTT
>TRBD1|TRBV14|TRBJ2-7|.
CASSPPDRGSSYEQYF
TGTGCCAGCAGCCCCCCCGACAGGGGGAGTTCCTACGAGCAGTACTTC
>TRBD1|TRBV19|TRBJ2-7|.
CASSIKMIGDRGLSYEQYF
TGTGCCAGTAGTATAAAAATGATCGGGGACAGGGGACTTTCCTACGAGCAGTACTTC
>TRBD2|TRBV29-1|TRBJ2-5|.
CSVEGTSGSAKTQYF
TGCAGCGTTGAAGGGACTAGCGGGAGTGCGAAGACCCAGTACTTC
>.|TRBV5-4|TRBJ1-1|.
CASSLGVTEAFF
TGTGCCAGCAGCTTGGGTGTCACTGAAGCTTTCTTT
>TRBD1|TRBV7-2|TRBJ2-2|.
CASSLTGTGYTGELFF
TGTGCCAGCAGCCTCACCGGGACAGGCTATACCGGGGAGCTGTTTTTT
>.|TRBV14|TRBJ1-1|few
CASSQDAENTEAFF
TGTGCCAGCAGCCAAGACGCAGAGAACACTGAAGCTTTCTTT
>.|TRBV25-1|TRBJ2-3|.
CASTTPGGGSTDTQYF
TGTGCCAGCACCACGCCAGGGGGGGGGAGCACAGATACGCAGTATTTT
>.|TRBV10-3|TRBJ2-7|.
CAISSQRGRSYEQYF
TGTGCCATCAGCTCTCAGAGGGGGAGATCCTACGAGCAGTACTTC
>.|TRBV7-6|TRBJ1-2|.
CASSYGPNYGYTF
TGTGCCAGCAGCTACGGACCTAACTATGGCTACACCTTC
>TRBD2|TRBV30|TRBJ2-1|once
CAWSVRGASGRDGATYNEQFF
TGTGCCTGGAGTGTACGGGGAGCTAGCGGGAGAGACGGCGCCACCTACAATGAGCAGTTCTTC
>TRBD1|TRBV11-2|TRBJ2-3|.
CASTEDRKGTDTQYF
TGTGCCAGCACCGAGGACAGGAAGGGCACAGATACGCAGTATTTT
>TRBD2|TRBV27|TRBJ2-7|.
CASSPPLWAGGPQEQYF
TGTGCCAGCAGTCCCCCCCTTTGGGCGGGAGGGCCCCAGGAGCAGTACTTC
>TRBD2|TRBV18|TRBJ2-7|.
CASSPRLAGAPYEQYF
TGTGCCAGCTCACCCCGACTAGCGGGAGCTCCCTACGAGCAGTACTTC
>.|TRBV11-2|TRBJ1-1|.
CASSLVGKWVTDTEAFF
TGTGCCAGCAGCTTAGTGGGGAAGTGGGTTACGGACACTGAAGCTTTCTTT
>.|TRBV19|TRBJ2-7|.
CASSSGVGEQYF
TGTGCCAGTAGTTCCGGGGTTGGCGAGCAGTACTTC
>TRBD1|TRBV18|TRBJ2-7|.
CASSPRQGRNEQYF
TGTGCCAGCTCACCACGACAGGGGAGAAACGAGCAGTACTTC
>.|TRBV2|TRBJ2-5|.
CASHEGESETQYF
TGTGCCAGCCATGAGGGGGAGTCTGAGACCCAGTACTTC
>TRBD1|TRBV5-7|TRBJ1-2|.
CASSQDRGVHTF
TGTGCCAGCAGCCAGGACAGGGGGGTACACACCTTC
>TRBD1|TRBV7-6|TRBJ1-4|.
CASSRGSTTGANEKLFF
TGTGCCAGCAGCCGTGGGTCTACGACAGGGGCTAATGAAAAACTGTTTTTT
>TRBD1|TRBV10-3|TRBJ1-1|.
CAISEPGQGRHTEAFF
TGTGCCATCAGTGAACCGGGACAGGGAAGGCACACTGAAGCTTTCTTT
>.|TRBV7-8|TRBJ2-7|.
CASSPSPQTPVNSPYEQYF
TGTGCCAGCAGCCCCTCCCCCCAAACACCAGTAAATAGTCCCTACGAGCAGTACTTC
>TRBD1|TRBV6-4|TRBJ1-6|.
CASRGDRSSSPLHF
TGTGCCAGCAGAGGGGACAGGTCAAGTTCACCCCTCCACTTT
>TRBD1|TRBV14|TRBJ1-4|.
CASSQAGQPATNEKLFF
TGTGCCAGCAGCCAAGCGGGACAGCCCGCAACTAATGAAAAACTGTTTTTT
>.|TRBV4-1|TRBJ1-6|.
CASSLVTPLHF
TGCGCCAGCAGCCTGGTAACCCCCCTCCACTTT
>.|TRBV14|TRBJ1-3|.
CASSQGNTIYF
TGTGCCAGCAGCCAGGGAAACACCATATATTTT
>.|TRBV27|TRBJ2-7|.
CASSSSGLAVEEQYF
.
>.|TRBV5-6|TRBJ1-1|.
CASSPPAGKFTEAFF
TGTGCCAGCAGCCCCCCTGCAGGGAAGTTCACTGAAGCTTTCTTT
>.|TRBV7-9|TRBJ2-1|.
CASSLTPGANEQFF
TGTGCCAGCAGCCTCACCCCAGGGGCCAATGAGCAGTTCTTC
>TRBD1|TRBV5-1|TRBJ2-7|.
CASKGQGASYEQYF
TGCGCCAGCAAGGGACAGGGGGCCTCCTACGAGCAGTACTTC
>.|TRBV7-8|TRBJ1-4|once
CASNDGVLNEKLFF
TGTGCCAGCAACGATGGAGTGCTGAATGAAAAACTGTTTTTT
>.|TRBV18|TRBJ2-7|.
CASSPPSSNSYEQYF
TGTGCCAGCTCGCCCCCAAGCTCAAACTCCTACGAGCAGTACTTC
>.|TRBV4-3|TRBJ2-7|.
CASSQDRRELYEQYF
TGCGCCAGCAGCCAAGATCGACGGGAGCTCTACGAGCAGTACTTC
>.|TRBV5-1|TRBJ1-5|.
CASSLGGSNQPQHF
TGCGCCAGCAGCTTAGGGGGTAGCAATCAGCCCCAGCATTTT
>.|TRBV7-3|TRBJ2-1|.
CASSLIAGNEQFF
TGTGCCAGCAGCTTAATAGCAGGCAATGAGCAGTTCTTC
>TRBD2|TRBV5-6|TRBJ2-7|.
CASSRTSGIYEQYF
TGTGCCAGCAGCCGGACTAGCGGAATCTACGAGCAGTACTTC
>.|TRBV19|TRBJ1-1|.
CASIGTHNTEAFF
TGTGCCAGTATTGGGACTCACAACACTGAAGCTTTCTTT
>TRBD1|TRBV13|TRBJ1-1|.
CASNDGQDSPNTEAFF
TGTGCCAGCAACGACGGACAGGACTCTCCGAACACTGAAGCTTTCTTT
>.|TRBV7-2|TRBJ1-1|.
CASSPRPFEAFF
TGTGCCAGCAGCCCGCGACCCTTTGAAGCTTTCTTT
>.|TRBV7-9|TRBJ2-3|.
CASRAASPIGGGDTQYF
TGTGCCAGCAGGGCTGCTAGCCCCATCGGAGGGGGGGATACGCAGTATTTT
>.|TRBV15|TRBJ2-7|.
CATSRRDSSYEQYF
TGTGCCACCAGCCGGCGGGACAGCTCCTACGAGCAGTACTTC
>.|TRBV18|TRBJ1-4|once
CASSPPVAGPGRSNEKLFF
TGTGCCAGCTCACCACCCGTAGCGGGACCGGGACGGAGTAATGAAAAACTGTTTTTT
>.|TRBV4-1|TRBJ2-1|once
CASSSQPYNEQFF
TGCGCCAGCAGCTCGCAACCCTACAATGAGCAGTTCTTC
>.|TRBV14|TRBJ1-3|.
CASSHGKSSRERASGNTIYF
TGTGCCAGCAGCCACGGAAAAAGCTCAAGGGAAAGAGCCTCTGGAAACACCATATATTTT
>TRBD1|TRBV28|TRBJ2-2|.
CASSSRTGISGELFF
TGTGCCAGCAGTTCTCGGACAGGTATTTCCGGGGAGCTGTTTTTT
>.|TRBV7-2|TRBJ2-2|.
CASSLGGDHNTGELFF
TGTGCCAGCAGCTTAGGAGGGGATCATAACACCGGGGAGCTGTTTTTT
>TRBD1|TRBV19|TRBJ1-1|.
CASSRQGYREAFF
TGTGCCAGTAGTCGACAGGGTTACCGTGAAGCTTTCTTT
>TRBD1|TRBV12-5|TRBJ1-4|.
CASGWITGQRYEKLFF
TGTGCTAGTGGTTGGATAACGGGACAGAGATATGAAAAACTGTTTTTT
>TRBD2|TRBV7-9|TRBJ2-1|.
CASTQGREPYNEQFF
TGTGCCAGCACCCAAGGGCGGGAGCCGTACAATGAGCAGTTCTTC
>.|TRBV10-1|TRBJ2-3|.
CASSDGGEGDTQYF
TGCGCCAGCAGTGACGGCGGGGAAGGAGATACGCAGTATTTT